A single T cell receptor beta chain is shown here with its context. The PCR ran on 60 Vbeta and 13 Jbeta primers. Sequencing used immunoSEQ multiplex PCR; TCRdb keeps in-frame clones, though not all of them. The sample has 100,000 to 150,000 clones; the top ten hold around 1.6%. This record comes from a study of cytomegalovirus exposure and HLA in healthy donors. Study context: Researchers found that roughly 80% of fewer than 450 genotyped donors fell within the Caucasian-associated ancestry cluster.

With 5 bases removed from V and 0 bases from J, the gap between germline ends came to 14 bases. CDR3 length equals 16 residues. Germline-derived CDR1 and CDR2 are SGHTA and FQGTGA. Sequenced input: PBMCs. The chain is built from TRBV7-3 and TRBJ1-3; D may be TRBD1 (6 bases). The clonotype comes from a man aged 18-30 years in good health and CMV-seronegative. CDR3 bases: TGTGCCAGCAGCCCACAGGGAACCCTCTCTGGAAACACCATATATTTT. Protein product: CASSPQGTLSGNTIYF.